These T cell receptor beta chains were read from a single sample in a study of blood T cell repertoires in COVID-19. The assay was immunoSEQ multiplex PCR, and TCRdb's table has in-frame clones only and misses some. The data contain roughly 390,000 clones, about 89% of them singletons. The specimen sequenced was peripheral blood. The source of these receptors is a woman under 40 with COVID-19, enrolled during active disease. Both conserved end residues are part of each CDR3. A D gene is named only where the DNA matches it firmly. Only some rows state a clone size, as once, few, many or a class for expanded clones.

- TRBJ2-7 TRBD2 TRBV28 CASREARGGTFYEQYF TGTGCCAGCAGGGAGGCCCGGGGGGGGACCTTCTACGAGCAGTACTTC
- TRBJ2-1 - TRBV24-1 CATSDLGQIDNEQFF TGTGCCACCAGTGATTTAGGACAGATTGACAATGAGCAGTTCTTC
- TRBJ2-3 - TRBV5-4 CASSLDSENTQYF TGTGCCAGCAGCTTGGACAGTGAGAATACGCAGTATTTT
- TRBJ2-7 - TRBV11-2 CASSSTRVYEQYF TGTGCCAGCAGCTCGACTAGGGTTTACGAGCAGTACTTC
- TRBJ2-5 - TRBV18 CASSFGQGSETQYF TGTGCCAGCTCCTTTGGTCAGGGTTCGGAGACCCAGTACTTC
once TRBJ2-1 TRBD2 TRBV27 CASSPGTSGKNEQFF TGTGCCAGCAGTCCCGGGACTAGCGGGAAAAATGAGCAGTTCTTC
- TRBJ2-4 TRBD1 TRBV11-2 CASSFYHRGENIQYF TGTGCCAGCAGCTTTTATCACAGGGGAGAAAACATTCAGTACTTC
- TRBJ2-3 - TRBV6-2/TRBV6-3 CASSWGGQGSTDTQYF TGTGCCAGCAGTTGGGGGGGCCAAGGTAGCACAGATACGCAGTATTTT
- TRBJ2-6 - TRBV15 CATSRDRVDSGANVLTF TGTGCCACCAGCAGAGATCGGGTCGACTCTGGGGCCAACGTCCTGACTTTC
- TRBJ2-1 TRBD2 TRBV4-2 CASSLRDATSGRHSRQHEQFF TGTGCCAGCAGCCTTAGGGACGCGACTAGCGGGAGGCACTCCCGCCAACATGAGCAGTTCTTC
- TRBJ2-7 TRBD1 TRBV5-8 CASSRPPGQNYEQYF TGTGCCAGCAGCCGTCCTCCGGGACAGAACTACGAGCAGTACTTC
- TRBJ2-5 TRBD1 TRBV3-1/TRBV3-2 CASSLNPTGEETQYF TGTGCCAGCAGCCTAAACCCAACAGGGGAAGAGACCCAGTACTTC
few TRBJ2-7 TRBD1 TRBV18 CASSPDRSSYEQYF TGTGCCAGCTCACCGGACAGGAGCTCCTACGAGCAGTACTTC
- TRBJ2-4 - TRBV5-4 CASSSQGGLFNIQYF TGTGCCAGCAGCTCCCAGGGGGGACTTTTCAACATTCAGTACTTC
once TRBJ2-7 TRBD2 TRBV4-1 CASSPGLAKGHEQYF TGCGCCAGCAGCCCGGGACTAGCAAAGGGCCACGAGCAGTACTTC
- TRBJ2-7 - TRBV4-1 CASSQGPGRIYEQYF TGCGCCAGCAGCCAAGGACCGGGTCGGATCTACGAGCAGTACTTC
- TRBJ1-1 TRBD1 TRBV7-2 CASSLSDRAYTEAFF TGTGCCAGCAGCTTATCGGACAGGGCTTACACTGAAGCTTTCTTT
- TRBJ1-2 - TRBV15 CATSSEENYGYTF TGTGCCACCAGCTCGGAGGAGAACTATGGCTACACCTTC
- TRBJ1-5 TRBD1 TRBV5-3 CARSNTGGLSNQPQHF TGTGCCAGAAGCAATACAGGGGGCCTCAGCAATCAGCCCCAGCATTTT
- TRBJ2-5 - TRBV30 CAWSKGDQETQYF TGTGCCTGGAGTAAGGGGGACCAAGAGACCCAGTACTTC
- TRBJ1-2 - TRBV6-5 CASSLRGEYGYTF TGTGCCAGCAGTTTGCGGGGTGAATATGGCTACACCTTC
- TRBJ2-4 - TRBV3-1/TRBV3-2 CASSQAGAKNIQYF TGTGCCAGCAGCCAAGCAGGAGCCAAAAACATTCAGTACTTC
- TRBJ1-5 - TRBV30 CAWSVKRGSNQPQHF TGTGCCTGGAGTGTAAAACGGGGAAGCAATCAGCCCCAGCATTTT
- TRBJ1-6 TRBD1 TRBV28 CASFPTGGNNSPLHF TGTGCCAGCTTTCCGACAGGGGGAAATAATTCACCCCTCCACTTT
- TRBJ1-1 - TRBV18 CASSPQAVAMNTEAFF TGTGCCAGCTCCCCCCAGGCAGTTGCCATGAACACTGAAGCTTTCTTT
- TRBJ2-3 TRBD1 TRBV12-5 CASGSTGLDTQYF TGTGCTAGTGGATCGACAGGGTTAGATACGCAGTATTTT
- TRBJ1-4 - TRBV10-2 CASSELGGANEKLFF TGCGCCAGCAGTGAGTTAGGGGGGGCCAATGAAAAACTGTTTTTT
once TRBJ1-2 TRBD1 TRBV27 CASSTGGYGYTF TGTGCCAGCAGTACAGGGGGCTATGGCTACACCTTC
- TRBJ2-2 TRBD1 TRBV7-6 CASSPGQITGELFF TGTGCCAGCAGCCCGGGACAGATTACCGGGGAGCTGTTTTTT
- TRBJ2-1 - TRBV30 CAWGPVREQFF TGTGCCTGGGGGCCGGTGCGGGAGCAGTTCTTC
- TRBJ1-2 - TRBV24-1 CATSDYDGWASYTF TGTGCCACCAGTGATTACGACGGTTGGGCAAGCTACACCTTC
- TRBJ2-2 TRBD2 TRBV3-1/TRBV3-2 CASSQGTSAPNTGELFF TGTGCCAGCAGCCAAGGGACTAGCGCACCGAACACCGGGGAGCTGTTTTTT
- TRBJ2-3 TRBD1 TRBV5-1 CASSYGQAAPDTQYF TGCGCCAGCAGCTATGGACAGGCAGCCCCAGATACGCAGTATTTT
- TRBJ2-2 - TRBV2 CASSELRGNGELFF TGTGCCAGCAGTGAGCTCCGGGGGAACGGGGAGCTGTTTTTT
- TRBJ2-3 - TRBV25-1 CASSVKRGTQYF TGTGCCAGCAGTGTAAAAAGGGGTACGCAGTATTTT
- TRBJ1-1 - TRBV11-1 CASSPLSGEAFF TGTGCCAGCAGCCCCCTTTCAGGGGAAGCTTTCTTT
many TRBJ1-6 - TRBV6-1 CASSEKFYQGVGNSPLHF TGTGCCAGCAGTGAAAAGTTCTATCAGGGCGTTGGTAATTCACCCCTCCACTTT
- TRBJ2-3 TRBD2 TRBV28 CASSWTSGRELSSTDTQYF TGTGCCAGCAGTTGGACTAGCGGGAGGGAACTGTCTAGCACAGATACGCAGTATTTT
- TRBJ1-1 TRBD1 TRBV28 CASSPPGQGAEAFF TGTGCCAGCAGTCCCCCGGGACAGGGGGCTGAAGCTTTCTTT
- TRBJ2-3 TRBD2 TRBV29-1 CSGSPWGRAPDTQYF TGCAGCGGCTCCCCCTGGGGGAGGGCCCCAGATACGCAGTATTTT
- TRBJ2-3 TRBD2 TRBV11-2 CASSFPSAGPRWDTQYF TGTGCCAGCAGCTTTCCTTCAGCGGGGCCACGATGGGATACGCAGTATTTT
- TRBJ1-1 - TRBV6-5 CASSYPGRGGTEAFF TGTGCCAGCAGTTACCCAGGGCGGGGAGGAACTGAAGCTTTCTTT